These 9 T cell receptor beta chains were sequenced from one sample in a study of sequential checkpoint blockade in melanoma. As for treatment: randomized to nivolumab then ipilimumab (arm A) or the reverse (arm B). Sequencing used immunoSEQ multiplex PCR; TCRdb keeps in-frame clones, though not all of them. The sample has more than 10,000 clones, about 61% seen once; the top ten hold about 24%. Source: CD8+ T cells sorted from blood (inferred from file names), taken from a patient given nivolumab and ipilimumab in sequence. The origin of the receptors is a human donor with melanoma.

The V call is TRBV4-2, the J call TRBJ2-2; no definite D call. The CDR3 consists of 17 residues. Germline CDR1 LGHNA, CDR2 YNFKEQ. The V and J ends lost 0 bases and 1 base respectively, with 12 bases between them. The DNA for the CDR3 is TGTGCCAGCAGCCAAGAGTCGGTACTCCTGAACACCGGGGAGCTGTTTTTT. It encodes CASSQESVLLNTGELFF.

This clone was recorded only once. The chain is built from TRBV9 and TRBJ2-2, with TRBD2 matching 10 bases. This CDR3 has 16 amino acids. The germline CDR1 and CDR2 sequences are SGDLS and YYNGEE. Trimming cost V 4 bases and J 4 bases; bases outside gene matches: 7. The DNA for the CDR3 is TGTGCCAGCAGCAGTCTAGCGGGGGCCGTCACCGGGGAGCTGTTTTTT. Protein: CASSSLAGAVTGELFF.

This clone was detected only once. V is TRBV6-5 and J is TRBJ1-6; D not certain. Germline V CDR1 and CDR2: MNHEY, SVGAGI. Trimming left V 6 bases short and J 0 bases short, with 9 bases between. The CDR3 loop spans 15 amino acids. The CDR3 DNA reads TGTGCCAGCAGCGATAGAACCTCCTATAATTCACCCCTCCACTTT. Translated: CASSDRTSYNSPLHF.

This CDR3 reads CAISDRDRGWGYTF. The CDR3 coding sequence is TGTGCCATCAGTGACCGGGACAGGGGTTGGGGCTACACCTTC. V is TRBV10-3 and J is TRBJ1-2; TRBD1 matches 10 bases. The CDR3 has 14 amino acids. Germline CDR1 ENHRY, CDR2 SYGVKD. Trimming removed 3 bases from V and 8 bases from J; junction bases left unmatched: 6.

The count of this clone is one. The CDR3 DNA follows: TGCAGCGTTGAAGAGAGCCTAACCGGGGATCTCGAGCAGTACTTC. It yields the protein CSVEESLTGDLEQYF. V and J are TRBV29-1 and TRBJ2-7, with a tentative D call TRBD2 (5 bases). The germline V and J ends were trimmed by 0 bases and 6 bases, with 18 bases remaining between them. This CDR3 contains 15 residues. Germline loops: CDR1 SQVTM, CDR2 ANQGSEA.

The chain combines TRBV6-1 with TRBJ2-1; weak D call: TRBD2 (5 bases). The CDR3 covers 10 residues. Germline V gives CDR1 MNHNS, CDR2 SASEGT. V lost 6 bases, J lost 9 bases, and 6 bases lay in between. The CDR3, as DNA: TGTGCCAGCAGAGGAGGTGAGCAGTTCTTC. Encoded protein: CASRGGEQFF.

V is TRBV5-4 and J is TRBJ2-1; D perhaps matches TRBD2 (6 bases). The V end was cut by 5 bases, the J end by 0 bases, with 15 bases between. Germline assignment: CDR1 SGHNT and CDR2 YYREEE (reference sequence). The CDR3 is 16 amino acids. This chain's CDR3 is CASRTGTPSSYNEQFF. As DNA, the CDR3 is TGTGCCAGCAGAACCGGGACTCCGAGCTCCTACAATGAGCAGTTCTTC.

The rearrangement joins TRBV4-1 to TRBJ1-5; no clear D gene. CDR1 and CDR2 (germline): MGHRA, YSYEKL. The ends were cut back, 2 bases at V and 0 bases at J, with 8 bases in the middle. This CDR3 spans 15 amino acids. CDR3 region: CASSQREPSNQPQHF. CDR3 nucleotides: TGCGCCAGCAGCCAAAGAGAGCCTAGCAATCAGCCCCAGCATTTT.

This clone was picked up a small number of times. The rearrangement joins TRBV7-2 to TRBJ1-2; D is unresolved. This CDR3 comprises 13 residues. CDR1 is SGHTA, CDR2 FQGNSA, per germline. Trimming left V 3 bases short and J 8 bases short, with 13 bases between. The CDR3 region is CASSLWGDGGYTF. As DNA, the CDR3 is TGTGCCAGCAGCTTGTGGGGAGATGGAGGCTACACCTTC.